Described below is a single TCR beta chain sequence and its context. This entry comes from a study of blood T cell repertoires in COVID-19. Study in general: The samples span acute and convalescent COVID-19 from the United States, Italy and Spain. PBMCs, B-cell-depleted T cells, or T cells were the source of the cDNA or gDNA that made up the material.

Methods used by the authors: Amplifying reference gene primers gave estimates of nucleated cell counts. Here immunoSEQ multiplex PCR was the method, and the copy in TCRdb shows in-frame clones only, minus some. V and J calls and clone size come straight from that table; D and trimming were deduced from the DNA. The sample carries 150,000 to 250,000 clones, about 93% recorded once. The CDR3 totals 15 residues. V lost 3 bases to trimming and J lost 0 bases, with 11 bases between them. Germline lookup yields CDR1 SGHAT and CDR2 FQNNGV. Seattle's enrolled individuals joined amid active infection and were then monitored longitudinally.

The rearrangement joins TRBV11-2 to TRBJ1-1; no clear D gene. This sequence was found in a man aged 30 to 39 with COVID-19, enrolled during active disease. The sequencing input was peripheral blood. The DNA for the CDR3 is TGTGCCAGCAGCTTCGCCGGGAAAATGAACACTGAAGCTTTCTTT. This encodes CASSFAGKMNTEAFF.